This TCR beta chain originates from a study of vaccination and CD4 T cells after COVID-19. Study context: Investigators stimulated cells with overlapping spike peptides drawn from SARS-CoV-2, HCoV-NL63, HCoV-OC43 and HCoV-229E.

About this clonotype: Its antigen remains unidentified.

The Oncomine TCR Beta short-read assay sequenced DNA from cultured CD4+ T cells. TCRdb reprocessed the PCR reads via MiXCR and lists one record per CDR3 protein. Altogether under 15,000 distinct CDR3 sequences are present, 65% to 75% being singletons, with the ten largest covering less than 35%. This CDR3 has 16 amino acids. Trimming left V 6 bases short and J 0 bases short, with 12 bases between. Per the germline V gene, CDR1 is MDHEN and CDR2 is SYDVKM. Sample treatment: roughly 10-day PBMC culture with coronavirus spike peptide pools or control peptides (ViraFEST assay). For ViraFEST, peptide pools expanded antigen-specific T cells, after which the TCRs were sequenced.

The source material was CD4+ T cells from blood, cultured in vitro. The V gene is TRBV28, the J gene TRBJ1-6; D is perhaps TRBD1 (5 bases). The clonotype was recovered from a human donor who had recovered from COVID-19. CDR3 in DNA: TGTGCCAGCAGCCCCAGGGAAAGCTCCTATAATTCACCCCTCCACTTT. Its translation: CASSPRESSYNSPLHF.